Each of the 24 T cell receptor beta chains below was sequenced from the same sample in a study of T cell changes during pregnancy in multiple sclerosis. Method: immunoSEQ multiplex PCR; TCRdb's copy keeps in-frame clones and lacks some. The table shows 95,000 to 110,000 clones, with about nine tenths occurring only once. The sequencing here drew on peripheral blood, taken in the third trimester of pregnancy. The receptor source for this set is a female donor in good health, enrolled as a control in a pregnancy study.

The chain joins TRBV6-5 to TRBJ2-7, with 7 bases matching TRBD1. The germline CDR1 and CDR2 sequences are MNHEY and SVGAGI. The V and J ends lost 6 bases and 3 bases, in that order; junction bases with no gene match: 8. This CDR3 has 14 residues. CDR3 DNA sequence: TGTGCCAGCAGGGGGCAGGGGGAGATCTACGAGCAGTACTTC. Protein: CASRGQGEIYEQYF.

V and J are TRBV2 and TRBJ2-1; 7 bases map to TRBD1. V lost 5 bases, J lost 9 bases, and 1 base stayed unmatched. Germline V gives CDR1 SNHLY, CDR2 FYNNEI. This CDR3 contains 11 residues. The DNA for the CDR3 is TGTGCCAGCAGTACAGGGGCTGAGCAGTTCTTC. Encoded protein: CASSTGAEQFF.

V usage is TRBV29-1 and J usage is TRBJ2-2, with TRBD1 identical over 9 bases. The CDR3 has 18 residues. V shed 6 bases and J 0 bases; nucleotides not matched to a gene: 14. The germline V gene encodes CDR1 SQVTM and CDR2 ANQGSEA. The CDR3 sequence: CSVAGTGTTHSNTGELFF. In DNA, the CDR3 is TGCAGCGTCGCCGGGACAGGGACAACTCATTCGAACACCGGGGAGCTGTTTTTT.

This clone has only a few counts. This sequence joins TRBV7-2 and TRBJ1-1; perhaps TRBD1 as D (5 bases). The germline V gene encodes CDR1 SGHTA and CDR2 FQGNSA. CDR3 length: 15 residues. The V end lost 1 base, the J end lost 6 bases, and 15 bases lay between the germline ends. The CDR3 here is CASSLVGSGASEAFF. CDR3 coding DNA: TGTGCCAGCAGCTTAGTGGGTTCTGGGGCCTCTGAAGCTTTCTTT.

The rearrangement links TRBV4-2 to TRBJ2-7, with D possibly being TRBD2 (5 bases). There are 13 residues in the CDR3. The germline V gene encodes CDR1 LGHNA and CDR2 YNFKEQ. V was clipped by 4 bases and J by 6 bases, with 13 bases between them. The CDR3 sequence is CASSLGVRGEQYF. The CDR3 region has the DNA TGTGCCAGCAGCCTCGGGGTTCGGGGCGAGCAGTACTTC.

This clone was detected once. This sequence joins TRBV10-3 and TRBJ1-6, with 8 bases matching TRBD1. The CDR3 length is 15 residues. V shed 0 bases and J 8 bases; nucleotides not matched to a gene: 3. Per the germline V gene, CDR1 is ENHRY and CDR2 is SYGVKD. The CDR3 region is CAISESNRGDSPLHF. The CDR3 DNA sequence: TGTGCCATCAGTGAGTCGAACAGGGGGGATTCACCCCTCCACTTT.

This chain links TRBV30 with TRBJ1-2, with D unresolved. CDR1 is GTSNPN, CDR2 SVGIG, per germline (reference sequence). The CDR3 is made up of 12 amino acids. V was pared by 4 bases and J by 4 bases, with 10 bases between. The CDR3 sequence is CAWTLTAYGYTF. The DNA for the CDR3 is TGTGCCTGGACCCTAACAGCCTATGGCTACACCTTC.

This clone was seen once. The rearrangement uses TRBV4-3 and TRBJ1-6; the match to TRBD1 covers 7 bases. Germline CDR1 reads LGHNA; CDR2 reads YSLEER. Unmatched junction bases numbered 6, after V lost 0 bases and J lost 7 bases. The CDR3 runs to 16 residues. The CDR3 region has the DNA TGCGCCAGCAGCCAAGAGGGTACAGGGGCGAATTCACCCCTCCACTTT. It translates to CASSQEGTGANSPLHF.

This clone turned up a few times. V is TRBV19 and J is TRBJ1-1; TRBD1 aligns across 8 bases. V trimming: 4 bases; J trimming: 7 bases; junction bases outside the gene matches: 5. Germline values: CDR1 LNHDA, CDR2 SQIVND (reference sequence). The CDR3 is 13 amino acids. This CDR3 is CASSTRTGNEAFF. CDR3 in DNA: TGTGCCAGTAGTACCCGGACAGGGAATGAAGCTTTCTTT. The complete variable domain, with remaining parts taken from reference TRBV19 and TRBJ1-1, reads DGGITQSPKYLFRKEGQNVTLSCEQNLNHDAMYWYRQDPGQGLRLIYYSQIVNDFQKGDIAEGYSVSREKKESFPLTVTSAQKNPTAFYLCASSTRTGNEAFFGQGTRLTVV.

This sequence joins TRBV18 and TRBJ2-7; a weak D match, TRBD1 (5 bases). The length of the CDR3 is 14 residues. The V gene lost 3 bases and the J gene lost 2 bases, with 11 bases spanning the gap. Germline V lookup: CDR1 KGHSH, CDR2 LQKENI. The CDR3 loop reads CASSPGTGPYEQYF. The CDR3 DNA is TGTGCCAGCTCACCGGGAACAGGCCCCTACGAGCAGTACTTC.

This sequence joins TRBV30 and TRBJ2-5, with D possibly being TRBD1 (6 bases). There are 14 residues in the CDR3. The V gene lost 6 bases and the J gene lost 7 bases, with 21 bases spanning the gap. Germline CDR1 reads GTSNPN; CDR2 reads SVGIG (reference sequence). In nucleotides, the CDR3 is TGTGCCTGCACCCTATACTTGACAGGAGGGACCCAGTACTTC. Translating it yields CACTLYLTGGTQYF.

This chain links TRBV2 with TRBJ2-6, with D perhaps TRBD2 (5 bases). The germline V gene encodes CDR1 SNHLY and CDR2 FYNNEI. The CDR3 runs to 16 residues. With 2 bases removed from V and 4 bases from J, the gap between germline ends came to 12 bases. The CDR3: CASSEKGGTGANVLTF. DNA of the CDR3: TGTGCCAGCAGTGAAAAAGGAGGAACCGGGGCCAACGTCCTGACTTTC.

The chain carries TRBV4-2 and TRBJ1-6; D remains ambiguous. Germline CDR1 is LGHNA and CDR2 is YNFKEQ. V was shortened by 0 bases and J by 7 bases, with 10 bases between the two germline ends. This CDR3 contains 15 residues. CDR3 sequence reads: CASSQDWQKNSPLHF. The CDR3 DNA is TGTGCCAGCAGCCAAGATTGGCAGAAAAATTCACCCCTCCACTTT.

The rearrangement uses TRBV9 and TRBJ2-1; 9 nucleotides match TRBD2. This CDR3 is 15 amino acids long. J lost 4 bases, V lost 4 bases, and 6 bases had no gene match. Germline V gene data show CDR1 as SGDLS and CDR2 as YYNGEE. For the CDR3, the DNA is TGTGCCAGCAGCCAAGCGGGGGGCTTATACAATGAGCAGTTCTTC. This gives the protein CASSQAGGLYNEQFF.

The V gene is TRBV7-6, the J gene TRBJ2-7; a possible D gene is TRBD2 (5 bases). Germline V gene sequence: CDR1 SGHVS, CDR2 FNYEAQ. The length of the CDR3 is 15 residues. The V end was cut by 5 bases, the J end by 3 bases, with 17 bases between. CDR3 in DNA: TGTGCCAGCAGCGTGGGTGGAGAGGGCCTCTACGAGCAGTACTTC. Translation gives CASSVGGEGLYEQYF.

This clone has a single count. The V and J genes are TRBV19 and TRBJ1-1; possible D gene TRBD1, 6 bases. Germline V gene sequence: CDR1 LNHDA, CDR2 SQIVND (reference sequence). The CDR3 is 14 residues long. V lost 4 bases, J lost 6 bases, and 15 bases lay in between. DNA for the CDR3: TGTGCCAGTAGTAGACAGGATTGGGCTTCTGAAGCTTTCTTT. Translated: CASSRQDWASEAFF.

This clone occurred once. The chain joins TRBV4-3 to TRBJ1-2; a possible D gene is TRBD1 (6 bases). Germline CDR1 LGHNA, CDR2 YSLEER. V was shortened by 0 bases and J by 8 bases, with 16 bases between the two germline ends. This CDR3 region has 15 residues. Written as DNA, the CDR3 is TGCGCCAGCAGCCAAGATTTGGGGGCATCGGCGGGCTACACCTTC. This codes for CASSQDLGASAGYTF.

This sequence joins TRBV5-4 and TRBJ2-7; 8 nucleotides align to TRBD1. The V and J ends lost 0 bases and 2 bases, in that order; junction bases with no gene match: 7. From germline, CDR1 is SGHNT and CDR2 YYREEE (reference sequence). The CDR3 is made up of 16 amino acids. The CDR3 sequence is CASSLGRQGPPYEQYF. As DNA, the CDR3 is TGTGCCAGCAGCTTGGGGCGACAGGGGCCCCCCTACGAGCAGTACTTC.

The J gene is TRBJ2-3, the V gene TRBV7-2; 10 nucleotides agree with TRBD2. In germline, CDR1 is SGHTA, CDR2 FQGNSA. CDR3 length: 17 residues. The J segment lost 5 bases and the V segment lost 2 bases, leaving 10 bases of the junction unmatched. CDR3 sequence (DNA): TGTGCCAGCAGCTTAATGGGTAGCGGGGGGCCGGGAGATACGCAGTATTTT. Translating gives CASSLMGSGGPGDTQYF.

The chain couples TRBV4-3 to TRBJ2-1, with 7 bases that match TRBD2. V lost 2 bases to trimming and J lost 7 bases; unmatched junction nucleotides: 8. Germline CDR1 LGHNA, CDR2 YSLEER. The CDR3 is 15 amino acids. The CDR3 loop is CASSQLTGTTNEQFF. The CDR3 nucleotides read TGCGCCAGCAGCCAACTGACCGGGACTACGAATGAGCAGTTCTTC.

On this clone: Other DNA sequences in this specimen translate into the identical CDR3. The V call is TRBV19, the J call TRBJ1-2, with D possibly being TRBD1 (6 bases). V lost 3 bases and J 8 bases, leaving 10 bases between the germline ends. The CDR3 runs 12 residues. Germline CDR1 and CDR2: LNHDA and SQIVND (reference sequence). In DNA form, the CDR3 reads TGTGCCAGTAGTATCACAGGGTACGGCTACACCTTC. It codes for CASSITGYGYTF. Together with reference TRBV19 and TRBJ1-2, the CDR3 gives the full variable domain: DGGITQSPKYLFRKEGQNVTLSCEQNLNHDAMYWYRQDPGQGLRLIYYSQIVNDFQKGDIAEGYSVSREKKESFPLTVTSAQKNPTAFYLCASSITGYGYTFGSGTRLTVV.

J is TRBJ2-1 and V is TRBV7-9; 8 nucleotides line up with TRBD1. The CDR3 contains 17 residues. J lost 2 bases, V lost 4 bases, and 10 bases had no gene match. The germline V gene has CDR1 SEHNR and CDR2 FQNEAQ (reference sequence). The CDR3 sequence: CASSSLGQGGPYNEQFF. CDR3 in DNA: TGTGCCAGCAGCTCACTCGGACAGGGAGGACCCTACAATGAGCAGTTCTTC.

The chain uses TRBV2 and TRBJ1-2; the D gene is possibly TRBD1 (6 bases). Between the trimmed V and J ends, which lost 6 bases and 4 bases, there was a span of 12 bases. Germline CDR1 and CDR2: SNHLY and FYNNEI. The CDR3 runs to 13 residues. Here the CDR3 DNA reads TGTGCCAGCAGGGAGGGGGGGATCTATGGCTACACCTTC. Its translation is CASREGGIYGYTF.

The chain employs TRBV5-1 and TRBJ2-7, with TRBD2 as a possible D gene (6 bases). This CDR3 spans 14 amino acids. Trimming shortened V by 0 bases and J by 3 bases, and 10 bases separated the two germline ends. The germline V gene has CDR1 SGHRS and CDR2 YFSETQ. This chain's CDR3 is CASSLASEDYEQYF. CDR3 coding DNA: TGCGCCAGCAGCTTGGCTAGCGAGGACTACGAGCAGTACTTC.